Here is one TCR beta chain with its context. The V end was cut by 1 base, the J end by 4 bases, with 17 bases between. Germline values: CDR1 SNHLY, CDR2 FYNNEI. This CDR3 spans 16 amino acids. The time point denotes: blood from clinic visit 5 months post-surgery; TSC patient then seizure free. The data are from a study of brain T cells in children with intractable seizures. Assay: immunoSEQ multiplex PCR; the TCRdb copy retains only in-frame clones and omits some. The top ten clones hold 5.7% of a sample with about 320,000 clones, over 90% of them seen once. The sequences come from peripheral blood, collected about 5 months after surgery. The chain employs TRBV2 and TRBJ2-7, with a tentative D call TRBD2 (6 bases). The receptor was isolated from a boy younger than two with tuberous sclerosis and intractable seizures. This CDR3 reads CASSEDGLASGYEQYF. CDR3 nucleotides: TGTGCCAGCAGTGAAGATGGGCTAGCGTCGGGTTACGAGCAGTACTTC.